This T cell receptor beta chain was sequenced in a study of molecular identifiers for immune sequencing clone quantification. At the level of the study: Replicates partitioned RNA from approximately 22,000 or 94,000 naive CD8 cells into five parts, sequencing four.

This clonotype was counted at least ten times. Libraries from naive CD8 cells were generated from about 20,000 to 1,000,000 sorted cells (with 10%, 30% or 50% RNA). Researchers sorted naive CD8 T cells as cells that were CD8+CD4-CCR7+CD45RA+. The CDR3 loop spans 16 amino acids. V lost 2 bases, J lost 2 bases, and 15 bases lay in between. The germline V gene has CDR1 LNHNV and CDR2 YYDKDF (reference sequence). Both previously described methods and listed TCR primers were employed to make bulk TCR libraries. TCRdb re-called the PCR reads with MiXCR, one entry per CDR3 protein. This table has about 65,000 distinct CDR3 sequences, under 20% appearing once.

The chain carries TRBV15 and TRBJ1-2; possible D gene TRBD1, 5 bases. The material sequenced was naive CD8+ T cells from blood, with Jurkat cell RNA spiked in. This sample's subset: FACS-sorted CD8+CD4-CCR7+CD45RA+ naive T cells. The sequence was obtained from a human donor in good health. Some libraries in this study had Jurkat cell RNA spiked in. CDR3 DNA sequence: TGTGCCACCAGCAGATCTAGACAGAACACCAACTATGGCTACACCTTC. As protein: CATSRSRQNTNYGYTF.